This T cell receptor beta chain was retrieved from a study of ipilimumab plus nivolumab after autologous stem cell transplantation. The assay was immunoSEQ multiplex PCR, and TCRdb's table has in-frame clones only and misses some. Among roughly 40,000 clones listed, approximately 92% were seen once. Germline CDR1 reads SNHLY; CDR2 reads FYNNEI. CDR3 length: 15 amino acids. The V end was cut by 3 bases, the J end by 7 bases, with 18 bases between. Sequenced here: PBMCs, sampled in a trial of ipilimumab plus nivolumab as post-transplant consolidation. The chain couples TRBV2 to TRBJ1-1, with D unresolved. The receptor was derived from a male donor with multiple myeloma. The CDR3: CASSDLRYSPDEAFF. CDR3 DNA: TGTGCCAGCAGTGACCTCAGGTACAGTCCCGATGAAGCTTTCTTT. Using reference TRBV2 and TRBJ1-1 for the parts outside the CDR3, the full variable domain is EPEVTQTPSHQVTQMGQEVILRCVPISNHLYFYWYRQILGQKVEFLVSFYNNEISEKSEIFDDQFSVERPDGSNFTLKIRSTKLEDSAMYFCASSDLRYSPDEAFFGQGTRLTVV.